This T cell receptor (beta chain) was identified during a study of OX40 agonist ivuxolimab in advanced cancers. V lost 6 bases to trimming and J lost 0 bases, with 2 bases between them. CDR1 and CDR2 (germline): MNHEY, SVGAGI. The CDR3 sequence is 11 residues long. This table comes from immunoSEQ multiplex PCR, and its TCRdb copy is limited to in-frame clones, with some not included. The sample lists approximately 100,000 clones; around 90% were seen once. Sequences were derived from CD4+ or CD8+ T cells sorted from blood, sampled in a trial of the OX40 agonist ivuxolimab. The chain combines TRBV6-5 with TRBJ1-1, with unresolved D. The TCR was taken from an adult with an advanced solid tumor such as melanoma, head and neck, liver or kidney cancer. The CDR3 sequence is CASRVNTEAFF. The CDR3 DNA reads as TGTGCCAGCAGGGTGAACACTGAAGCTTTCTTT.